This passage covers 4 T cell receptor beta chains from one sample sequenced in a study of post-analysis software for immune sequencing data. Study findings and constraints: Elevated frequency relative to controls characterized 4 or 5 TRBV segments in patients, TRBV5-6, TRBV5-1 and TRBV20-1 among them.

The antigens of these receptors remain unknown. Included in the TCR beta cDNA libraries were unique molecular identifiers. TCRdb reprocessed the PCR reads with MiXCR, giving one entry per CDR3 protein. The data show under 900,000 distinct CDR3 sequences, roughly 50% seen once. Sequenced sample: blood. The source of these receptors is a girl aged 5-17 years with multiple sclerosis.

This CDR3 reads CASSFGEGIQYF. The CDR3, as DNA: TGCGCCAGCAGCTTCGGGGAAGGCATTCAGTACTTC. The rearrangement uses TRBV5-1 and TRBJ2-4; D is perhaps TRBD2 (5 bases). Germline V gene lookup returns CDR1 SGHRS and CDR2 YFSETQ. Trimming removed 2 bases from V and 9 bases from J, with 9 bases in between. There are 12 residues in the CDR3.

The chain has TRBV11-2 and TRBJ1-1, with a tentative D call TRBD1 (6 bases). V dropped 2 bases and J dropped 1 base, with 14 bases sitting between them. The CDR3 runs 16 residues. CDR1 is SGHAT and CDR2 is FQNNGV in the germline V gene. The CDR3 protein is CASSLQSARGNTEAFF. In nucleotides, the CDR3 is TGTGCCAGCAGCTTACAGTCGGCCAGGGGGAACACTGAAGCTTTCTTT.

V gene TRBV7-9 combines with J gene TRBJ2-7; weak D call: TRBD1 (5 bases). Trimming pared 10 bases from V and 4 bases from J, leaving 23 bases between. The length of the CDR3 is 15 residues. Germline V gene lookup returns CDR1 SEHNR and CDR2 FQNEAQ (reference sequence). In DNA, the CDR3 is TGTGCCATCAGTGAAAGCGATAGGGGCATATACGAGCAGTACTTC. It yields the protein CAISESDRGIYEQYF.

The chain employs TRBV2 and TRBJ2-4, with a tentative D call TRBD1 (5 bases). The CDR3 covers 15 residues. With 2 bases removed from V and 5 bases from J, the gap between germline ends came to 13 bases. The germline gives CDR1 SNHLY, CDR2 FYNNEI. The CDR3, as DNA: TGTGCCAGCAGTGAAACTTGGGGCGTCGAAAACATTCAGTACTTC. Translating gives CASSETWGVENIQYF.